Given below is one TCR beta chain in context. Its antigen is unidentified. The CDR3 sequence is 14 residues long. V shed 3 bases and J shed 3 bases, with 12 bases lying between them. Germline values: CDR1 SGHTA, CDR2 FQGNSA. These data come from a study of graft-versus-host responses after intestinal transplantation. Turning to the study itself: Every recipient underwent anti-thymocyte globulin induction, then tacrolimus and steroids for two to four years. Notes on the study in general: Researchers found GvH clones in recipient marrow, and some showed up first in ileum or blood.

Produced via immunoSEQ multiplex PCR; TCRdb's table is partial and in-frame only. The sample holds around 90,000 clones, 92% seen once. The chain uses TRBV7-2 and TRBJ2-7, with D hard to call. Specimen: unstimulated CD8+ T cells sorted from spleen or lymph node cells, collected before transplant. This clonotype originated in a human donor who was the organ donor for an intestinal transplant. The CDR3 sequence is CASSFWVAHYEQYF. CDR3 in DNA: TGTGCCAGCAGCTTCTGGGTAGCCCACTACGAGCAGTACTTC.